These T cell receptor beta chains were read from a single sample in a study of T cells in Graves' hyperthyroidism and ophthalmopathy. Each CDR3 protein is one row after TCRdb ran MiXCR on the multiplex PCR reads. The sample lists about 700,000 distinct CDR3 sequences; 11% to 15% were seen once. Sequenced: blood. Every receptor here comes from a woman aged 18-29 years with Graves' hyperthyroidism. The CDR3 runs from the conserved cysteine through the conserved F or W. Fields, in order: CDR3 length, V gene, D gene, clone size, J gene, CDR3 protein, CDR3 DNA. D genes are given only for firm matches. A row's size may be missing; if present it is once, few, many or a size class.

len: 15; v_gene: TRBV28; d_gene: -; abundance: -; j_gene: TRBJ1-3; CDR3aa: CASSWGRSSGSTIYF; CDR3nt: TGTGCCAGCAGTTGGGGACGTAGCTCTGGAAGCACCATATATTTT
len: 16; v_gene: TRBV13; d_gene: -; abundance: -; j_gene: TRBJ2-7; CDR3aa: CASSLGLGSPPYEQYF; CDR3nt: TGTGCCAGCAGCTTAGGCCTTGGTTCCCCTCCTTACGAGCAGTACTTC
len: 14; v_gene: TRBV7-9; d_gene: -; abundance: -; j_gene: TRBJ1-5; CDR3aa: CASSFQGGGQPQHF; CDR3nt: TGTGCCAGCAGCTTCCAGGGTGGCGGTCAGCCCCAGCATTTT
len: 15; v_gene: TRBV19; d_gene: -; abundance: -; j_gene: TRBJ2-1; CDR3aa: CASSIYGRLPPEQFF; CDR3nt: TGTGCCAGTAGTATCTATGGGAGGCTCCCCCCCGAGCAGTTCTTC
len: 12; v_gene: TRBV29-1; d_gene: TRBD2; abundance: -; j_gene: TRBJ2-1; CDR3aa: CSVEGTSGTNLF; CDR3nt: TGCAGCGTTGAGGGGACTAGCGGGACCAACCTCTTC
len: 14; v_gene: TRBV10-2; d_gene: -; abundance: many; j_gene: TRBJ2-2; CDR3aa: CASSEELRAGELFF; CDR3nt: TGCGCCAGCAGTGAGGAACTCAGGGCCGGGGAGCTGTTTTTT
len: 15; v_gene: TRBV11-3; d_gene: TRBD1; abundance: few; j_gene: TRBJ2-2; CDR3aa: CASSPGGQTTGELFF; CDR3nt: TGTGCCAGCAGCCCTGGGGGACAGACCACCGGGGAGCTGTTTTTT
len: 16; v_gene: TRBV7-3; d_gene: -; abundance: many; j_gene: TRBJ2-2; CDR3aa: CASSLKTGRNTGELFF; CDR3nt: TGTGCCAGCAGCTTAAAAACCGGGAGGAACACCGGGGAGCTGTTTTTT
len: 13; v_gene: TRBV20-1; d_gene: -; abundance: -; j_gene: TRBJ2-7; CDR3aa: CSAYEGGFYEQYF; CDR3nt: TGCAGTGCCTACGAGGGGGGCTTCTACGAGCAGTACTTC
len: 14; v_gene: TRBV6-1; d_gene: -; abundance: many; j_gene: TRBJ1-1; CDR3aa: CASGRGAWDTEAFF; CDR3nt: TGTGCCAGCGGGAGAGGGGCGTGGGACACTGAAGCTTTCTTT
len: 17; v_gene: TRBV19; d_gene: -; abundance: -; j_gene: TRBJ2-3; CDR3aa: CASSPLNLARKADTQYF; CDR3nt: TGTGCCAGTAGTCCTTTAAATCTAGCGAGAAAGGCCGATACGCAGTATTTT
len: 15; v_gene: TRBV3-1; d_gene: -; abundance: many; j_gene: TRBJ1-6; CDR3aa: CASTPFGARNSPLHF; CDR3nt: TGTGCCAGCACGCCCTTCGGGGCGAGGAATTCACCCCTCCACTTT
len: 14; v_gene: TRBV10-3; d_gene: TRBD2; abundance: few; j_gene: TRBJ2-2; CDR3aa: CAISEREDTGELFF; CDR3nt: TGTGCCATCAGTGAGCGGGAGGACACCGGGGAGCTGTTTTTT
len: 13; v_gene: TRBV6-1; d_gene: -; abundance: few; j_gene: TRBJ1-1; CDR3aa: CASSEGIYTEAFF; CDR3nt: TGTGCCAGCAGTGAAGGGATTTACACTGAAGCTTTCTTT
len: 12; v_gene: TRBV7-9; d_gene: -; abundance: few; j_gene: TRBJ2-7; CDR3aa: CASSPNTGGQYF; CDR3nt: TGTGCCAGCAGCCCAAACACCGGGGGGCAGTACTTC
len: 13; v_gene: TRBV7-8; d_gene: -; abundance: -; j_gene: TRBJ2-3; CDR3aa: CASSYLRADTQYF; CDR3nt: TGTGCCAGCAGTTACTTACGGGCCGATACGCAGTATTTT
len: 14; v_gene: TRBV12-3/TRBV12-4; d_gene: -; abundance: many; j_gene: TRBJ2-7; CDR3aa: CASSSSARTYEQYF; CDR3nt: TGTGCCAGCAGTTCTAGCGCGAGGACCTACGAGCAGTACTTC
len: 16; v_gene: TRBV19; d_gene: TRBD1; abundance: -; j_gene: TRBJ1-5; CDR3aa: CASSRQGFGSNQPQHF; CDR3nt: TGTGCCAGTAGTCGACAGGGCTTCGGGAGCAATCAGCCCCAGCATTTT
len: 17; v_gene: TRBV12-3/TRBV12-4; d_gene: -; abundance: -; j_gene: TRBJ1-3; CDR3aa: CASSTLRGGSSGNTIYF; CDR3nt: TGTGCCAGCAGTACCCTTAGAGGAGGGTCGTCTGGAAACACCATATATTTT
len: 15; v_gene: TRBV12-3/TRBV12-4; d_gene: TRBD2; abundance: few; j_gene: TRBJ2-1; CDR3aa: CASRGASGQYNEQFF; CDR3nt: TGTGCCAGCAGAGGGGCTAGCGGGCAGTACAATGAGCAGTTCTTC
len: 16; v_gene: TRBV24-1; d_gene: -; abundance: few; j_gene: TRBJ2-3; CDR3aa: CATSDRTPGVTDTQYF; CDR3nt: TGTGCCACCAGTGACCGGACTCCCGGAGTCACAGATACGCAGTATTTT
len: 15; v_gene: TRBV6-2/TRBV6-3; d_gene: -; abundance: -; j_gene: TRBJ1-1; CDR3aa: CASSYSHGANTEAFF; CDR3nt: TGTGCCAGCAGTTACTCGCACGGGGCGAACACTGAAGCTTTCTTT
len: 11; v_gene: TRBV20-1; d_gene: -; abundance: many; j_gene: TRBJ2-1; CDR3aa: CSASSGDEQFF; CDR3nt: TGCAGTGCTAGTTCCGGCGATGAGCAGTTCTTC
len: 13; v_gene: TRBV7-6; d_gene: -; abundance: few; j_gene: TRBJ2-7; CDR3aa: CASSLGRDHEQYF; CDR3nt: TGTGCCAGCAGCTTGGGCAGGGACCACGAGCAGTACTTC